What follows is one T cell receptor beta chain and its context. Which antigen it targets is not known. Base qualities are not provided; no much larger clone lies one nucleotide away. This record comes from a study of blood T cell repertoires in COVID-19 (dated by TCRdb to the early 2020s). Broadly, across the study: The collaborator samples originated in the United States, Italy and Spain and spanned the acute and convalescent phases of COVID-19. The prospective study material was composed of cDNA or gDNA derived from T cells, B-cell-depleted T cells, or PBMCs. The dataset comprised deeply sampled blood TCRbeta repertoires from subjects exposed to, actively infected with, or recovered from COVID-19. The repertoires were released in a freely available public database meant as a resource for research on the immune response to SARS-CoV-2. The samples were drawn from two sources: the first 160 participants of the ongoing ImmuneRACE study, and 1,000 to 1,500 subjects contributed by 6 global collaborators. Sample metadata almost always included a de-identified subject ID, COVID-19 status, age in years and sex. HLA class I and class II types, where available, came from metadata supplied by the sample provider rather than from assay-based typing.

Collaborating institutions collected whole blood in K2EDTA tubes following their own protocols. For TCRbeta analysis, collaborators shipped samples in one of three forms: frozen whole blood, isolated PBMCs, or DNA extracted from either of those sample types. V gives up 5 bases and J gives up 0 bases, and the segment between their germline ends measures 4 bases. From the germline V gene, CDR1 is KGHSH and CDR2 is LQKENI. The CDR3 sequence holds 13 residues, the cysteine and phenylalanine included. The kept DNA is CDR3 alone, 39 bases in frame from the first base. Overall study outcomes, separate from this receptor: The quantity of clinical and demographic metadata differed by source and by participant and was supplied without curation.

The immunoSEQ Assay, a bias-controlled multiplex PCR, was used to amplify TCRbeta CDR3 regions from genomic DNA. In the source study's methods: The number of nucleated cells in each sample was estimated by amplification of reference gene primers within the assay. To quantify the absolute abundance of each unique TCRbeta CDR3 rearrangement, sequence reads were collapsed and filtered. Productive Simpson clonality was computed per sample as the square root of Simpson's diversity index over productive rearrangements. TCRdb re-hosts the immuneACCESS table, in-frame sequences only. Its copies lack some clones; in the studies checked, an unresolved V gene accounts for under half of them, and the cause for the rest is not known. V and J calls and clone size follow that table, whereas D and trimming were derived from the DNA. Within this sample are 80,000 or so clones, with around 90% of them counted one time only. The top ten hold 0.8% to 1.3% of the sample.

The clonotype comes from a woman aged 45-65 years in a cohort sampled during active COVID-19. Sequenced: peripheral blood. The chain is encoded by TRBV18 joined to TRBJ1-4; the D gene assignment is ambiguous. The DNA sequence follows: TGTGCCAGCTCATCCTCAACTAATGAAAAACTGTTTTTT. Translated, it reads CASSSSTNEKLFF.